This entry lists 3 T cell receptor beta chains sequenced from one sample in a study of blood T cell repertoires in COVID-19. Measured with immunoSEQ multiplex PCR; TCRdb has only the in-frame clones, and not every one. The data hold tens of thousands of clones, with about three quarters observed a single time. Material for sequencing was peripheral blood. All receptors derive from a man in his sixties or seventies with active or convalescent COVID-19.

The chain recombines TRBV28 with TRBJ2-2, with 7 bases matching TRBD1. V was clipped by 6 bases and J by 1 base; unmatched bases: 5. This CDR3 region has 15 residues. Per the germline V gene, CDR1 is MDHEN and CDR2 is SYDVKM. CDR3 in amino acids: CASRARDRNTGELFF. The CDR3 coding sequence is TGTGCCAGCAGAGCCCGGGACAGGAACACCGGGGAGCTGTTTTTT.

This clone came up a few times. The chain has TRBV27 and TRBJ2-7; D possibly corresponds to TRBD1 (6 bases). Trimming left V 6 bases short and J 4 bases short, with 22 bases between. The CDR3 length is 16 residues. Germline CDR1 is MNHEY and CDR2 is SMNVEV (reference sequence). CDR3 coding DNA: TGTGCCAGCAGATCGAACCGGGACACCTTCAAGTACGAGCAGTACTTC. This sequence encodes CASRSNRDTFKYEQYF.

This chain uses TRBV6-2 or TRBV6-3 with TRBJ2-5; TRBD1 is a possible D gene (5 bases). This CDR3 spans 16 amino acids. Looked up from germline, CDR1 is MNHEY and CDR2 is SVGEGT. The V gene lost 0 bases and the J gene lost 2 bases, with 13 bases spanning the gap. The CDR3 loop reads CASSYSNPGWQETQYF. CDR3 DNA sequence: TGTGCCAGCAGTTACTCGAATCCAGGGTGGCAAGAGACCCAGTACTTC.